The present T cell receptor (beta chain) was sequenced within a study of blood T cell repertoires in COVID-19. V shed 3 bases, J shed 9 bases, and the junction held 9 bases outside the gene matches. The CDR3 totals 14 residues. Germline V gene sequence: CDR1 SGHRS, CDR2 YFSETQ. Sequenced by immunoSEQ multiplex PCR; TCRdb stores in-frame clones only, minus some. The sample lists 40,000 or so clones, roughly four fifths occurring once. This receptor was obtained from a human donor with acute or convalescent COVID-19. The donor label of this sample is uncertain. The material sequenced was peripheral blood. The chain employs TRBV5-1 and TRBJ2-1; TRBD2 matches at 7 bases. The CDR3 coding sequence is TGCGCCAGCAGCTCAAGAACTAGCGTAGGTGAGCAGTTCTTC. Protein sequence: CASSSRTSVGEQFF.